This T cell receptor (beta chain) was found in a study of blood T cell repertoires in COVID-19. Under the authors' procedure: Cell counts per sample came from amplifying reference gene primers. TCRdb's table, derived via immunoSEQ multiplex PCR, lists solely in-frame clones and lacks some. The DNA was the basis for D and trimming; V, J and clone size are from that table. The table has under 200,000 clones, 84% seen once. V lost 3 bases to trimming and J lost 5 bases; unmatched junction nucleotides: 13. The CDR3 is made up of 16 amino acids. Per the germline V gene, CDR1 is GTSNPN and CDR2 is SVGIG (reference sequence).

This receptor was taken from a woman in her 70s with COVID-19, enrolled during active disease. Sequenced: peripheral blood. V gene TRBV30 combines with J gene TRBJ2-3, with 8 bases identical to TRBD1. CDR3 bases: TGTGCCTGGAGCCGACGGACAGGGTCGGTAGTAGATACGCAGTATTTT. Amino acid sequence: CAWSRRTGSVVDTQYF. The entire variable domain, with the rest obtained from reference TRBV30 and TRBJ2-3, is as follows: SQTIHQWPATLVQPVGSPLSLECTVEGTSNPNLYWYRQAAGRGLQLLFYSVGIGQISSEVPQNLSASRPQDRQFILSSKKLLLSDSGFYLCAWSRRTGSVVDTQYFGPGTRLTVL.